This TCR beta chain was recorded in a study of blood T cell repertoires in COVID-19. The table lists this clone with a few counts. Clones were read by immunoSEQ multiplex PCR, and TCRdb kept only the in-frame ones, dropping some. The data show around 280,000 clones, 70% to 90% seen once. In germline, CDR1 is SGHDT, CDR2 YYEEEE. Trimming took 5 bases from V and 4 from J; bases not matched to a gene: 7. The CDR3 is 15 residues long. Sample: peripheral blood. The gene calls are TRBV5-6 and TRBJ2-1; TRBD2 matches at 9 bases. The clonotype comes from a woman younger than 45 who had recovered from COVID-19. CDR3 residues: CASRSLAGSYNEQFF. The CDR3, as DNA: TGTGCCAGCAGGTCGCTAGCGGGGAGTTACAATGAGCAGTTCTTC.